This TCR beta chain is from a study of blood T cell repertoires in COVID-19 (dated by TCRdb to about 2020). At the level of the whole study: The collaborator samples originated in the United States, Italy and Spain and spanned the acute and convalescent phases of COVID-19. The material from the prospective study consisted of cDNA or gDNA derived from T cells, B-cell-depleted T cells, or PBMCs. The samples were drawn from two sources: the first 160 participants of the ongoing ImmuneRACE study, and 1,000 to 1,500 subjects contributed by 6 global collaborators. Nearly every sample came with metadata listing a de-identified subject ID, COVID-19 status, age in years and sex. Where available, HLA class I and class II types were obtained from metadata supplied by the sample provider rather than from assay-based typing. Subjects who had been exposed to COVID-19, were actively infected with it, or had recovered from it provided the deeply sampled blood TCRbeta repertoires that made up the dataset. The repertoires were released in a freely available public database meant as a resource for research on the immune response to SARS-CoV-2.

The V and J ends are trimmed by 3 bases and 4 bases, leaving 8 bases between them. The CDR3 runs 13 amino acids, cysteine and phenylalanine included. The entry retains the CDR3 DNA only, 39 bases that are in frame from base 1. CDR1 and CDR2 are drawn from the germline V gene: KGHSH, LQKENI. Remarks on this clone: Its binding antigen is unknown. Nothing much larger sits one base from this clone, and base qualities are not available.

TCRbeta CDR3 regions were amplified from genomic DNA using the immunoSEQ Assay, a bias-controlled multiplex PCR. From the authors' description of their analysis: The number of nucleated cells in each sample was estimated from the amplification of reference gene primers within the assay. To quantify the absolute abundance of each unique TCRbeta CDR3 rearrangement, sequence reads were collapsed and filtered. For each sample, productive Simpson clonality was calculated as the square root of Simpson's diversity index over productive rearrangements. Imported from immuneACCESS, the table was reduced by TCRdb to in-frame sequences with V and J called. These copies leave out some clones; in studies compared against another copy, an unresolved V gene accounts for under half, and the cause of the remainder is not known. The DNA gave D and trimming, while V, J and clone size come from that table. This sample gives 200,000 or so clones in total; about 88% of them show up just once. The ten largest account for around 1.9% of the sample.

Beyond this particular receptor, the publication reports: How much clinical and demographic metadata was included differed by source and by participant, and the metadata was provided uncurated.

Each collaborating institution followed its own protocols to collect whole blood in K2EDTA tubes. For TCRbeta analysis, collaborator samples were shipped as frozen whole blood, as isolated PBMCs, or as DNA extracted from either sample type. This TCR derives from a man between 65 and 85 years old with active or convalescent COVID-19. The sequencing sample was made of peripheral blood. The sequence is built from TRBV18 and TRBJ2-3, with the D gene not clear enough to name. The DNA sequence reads TGTGCCAGCTCACCCCGACACTCAGATACGCAGTATTTT. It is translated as CASSPRHSDTQYF.